This TCR beta chain was sequenced during a study of beta chain features in type 1 diabetes. Overall study results and limits: Cells expressing TCR highly could be over-represented by cDNA sequencing.

Sampling consisted of one heparinised blood draw per donor, averaging approximately 120 mL. Germline-derived CDR1 and CDR2 are MNHNS and SASEGT. V lost 6 bases to trimming and J lost 6 bases; unmatched junction nucleotides: 12. The CDR3 length is 15 residues. With regard to this clone: The antigen is unknown.

Reverse transcribing all isolated RNA meant expressed TCRB transcripts were sequenced. Sequencing was performed with immunoSEQ multiplex PCR; in TCRdb, only in-frame clones are kept and a portion is missing. Of fewer than 65,000 clones listed, roughly 60% are singletons. The TCR was taken from a woman aged 18-29 years in good health. Material: Tregs from blood. The rearrangement links TRBV6-1 to TRBJ2-3; 7 positions match TRBD2. CDR3 amino acids: CASREAAGDSDTQYF. In DNA, the CDR3 is TGTGCCAGCAGAGAGGCGGCGGGAGATAGTGATACGCAGTATTTT.